The 18 T cell receptor beta chains given below trace back to one sample, sequenced in a study of identical twins. TCRdb independently ran MiXCR on the 5' RACE reads; one entry per CDR3 protein. This sample has about 470,000 distinct CDR3 sequences, with 20% to 30% found just once. These data were also filed under a second study, of T cells expressing NK-cell markers.

The sequencing input was CD4+ T cells sorted from blood. Receptors originate from a woman under 30 in good health.

There are a few counts of this clonotype. The V and J genes are TRBV7-2 and TRBJ2-5, with 9 bases lining up with TRBD2. The germline gives CDR1 SGHTA, CDR2 FQGNSA. J was trimmed by 2 bases and V by 7 bases; bases with no gene match: 8. This CDR3 is 15 amino acids long. The DNA of the CDR3 is TGTGCCAGCACCCCGGCGGGGGGGATTCAAGAGACCCAGTACTTC. Translating it yields CASTPAGGIQETQYF.

The chain is built from TRBV5-1 and TRBJ1-1; TRBD1 matches 7 bases. V shed 3 bases, J shed 1 base, and the junction held 6 bases outside the gene matches. The germline V gene has CDR1 SGHRS and CDR2 YFSETQ. The CDR3 runs 15 residues. As DNA, the CDR3 is TGCGCCAGCAGCTGGACCGGGACAGCGAACACTGAAGCTTTCTTT. Its translation is CASSWTGTANTEAFF.

In this sample, this clonotype turned up a few times. This chain uses TRBV12-3 or TRBV12-4 with TRBJ2-1; D not resolved. The ends were cut back, 8 bases at V and 2 bases at J, with 10 bases in the middle. The CDR3 extends over 13 amino acids. CDR3 bases: TGTGCCAGCCGCCCGTGGGCCTACAATGAGCAGTTCTTC. Protein sequence: CASRPWAYNEQFF.

The CDR3 reads CASRPPLVADTQYF. The CDR3 nucleotides read TGTGCCAGTCGACCCCCTCTAGTCGCAGATACGCAGTATTTT. The chain has TRBV2 and TRBJ2-3; D is ambiguous. CDR1 and CDR2 (germline): SNHLY, FYNNEI. Trimming left V 9 bases short and J 4 bases short, with 17 bases between. CDR3 length: 14 amino acids.

The J gene is TRBJ2-7, the V gene TRBV12-3 or TRBV12-4; D call uncertain. The germline V and J ends were trimmed by 3 bases and 0 bases, with 9 bases remaining between them. This CDR3 comprises 14 residues. Here the CDR3 DNA reads TGTGCCAGCAGTTTCGCGGTATACTCCTACGAGCAGTACTTC. Amino acids: CASSFAVYSYEQYF.

The genes are TRBV9 and TRBJ1-1; no clear D gene. V dropped 0 bases and J dropped 3 bases, with 9 bases sitting between them. The CDR3 covers 14 residues. Per the germline V gene, CDR1 is SGDLS and CDR2 is YYNGEE. Here the CDR3 reads CASSVGGGHTEAFF. The CDR3 DNA is TGTGCCAGCAGCGTAGGAGGAGGGCACACTGAAGCTTTCTTT.

This clonotype was observed a few times. This chain joins TRBV5-5 and TRBJ1-6; D gene ambiguous. V lost 0 bases, J lost 6 bases, and 10 bases lay in between. This CDR3 has 15 amino acids. Germline V gene data show CDR1 as SGHKS and CDR2 as YYEKEE (reference sequence). The DNA for the CDR3 is TGTGCCAGCAGCTTGGCGCCGGAGGGTAATTCACCCCTCCACTTT. It is translated as CASSLAPEGNSPLHF.

CDR3 amino acids: CASGQGTLNSPLHF. For the CDR3, the DNA is TGTGCTAGTGGTCAGGGGACCCTAAATTCACCCCTCCACTTT. The chain uses TRBV12-5 and TRBJ1-6; maybe TRBD1 (6 bases). V gave up 5 bases and J gave up 7 bases, with 12 bases separating them. Germline CDR1 LGHNT, CDR2 FRNRAP. There are 14 residues in the CDR3.

This clonotype has just a few counts. J is TRBJ1-5 and V is TRBV12-3 or TRBV12-4; 7 bases are a match to TRBD1. V trimming: 5 bases; J trimming: 4 bases; junction bases outside the gene matches: 5. This CDR3 contains 14 residues. The CDR3 coding sequence is TGTGCCAGCAGTGACAGGGCCATGAATCAGCCCCAGCATTTT. Protein: CASSDRAMNQPQHF.

Many counts were recorded for this clonotype. This chain connects TRBV12-3 or TRBV12-4 to TRBJ2-3; TRBD2 agrees at 12 bases. V gave up 5 bases and J gave up 5 bases; unmatched junction bases: 11. The CDR3 runs to 17 residues. The CDR3 loop is CASSLYLAGGYEDTQYF. The CDR3 coding sequence is TGTGCCAGCAGTCTGTACCTAGCGGGAGGGTATGAAGATACGCAGTATTTT.

The chain uses TRBV7-9 and TRBJ2-7; D is possibly TRBD2 (5 bases). V was cut by 2 bases and J by 5 bases, with 13 bases left in between. There are 14 residues in the CDR3. The germline V gene has CDR1 SEHNR and CDR2 FQNEAQ (reference sequence). The CDR3, as DNA: TGTGCCAGCAGCTTAAGCGGACGGGAAGACGAGCAGTACTTC. Amino acids: CASSLSGREDEQYF.

V is TRBV2 and J is TRBJ1-2; TRBD1 might be the D (5 bases). The CDR3 has 12 amino acids. Trimming removed 6 bases from V and 4 bases from J, with 9 bases in between. CDR1 and CDR2 from the germline V gene are SNHLY and FYNNEI. This CDR3 is CASRDMSYGYTF. The CDR3 DNA is TGTGCCAGCAGGGACATGAGCTATGGCTACACCTTC. Full variable domain (outside the CDR3, taken from reference TRBV2 and TRBJ1-2): EPEVTQTPSHQVTQMGQEVILRCVPISNHLYFYWYRQILGQKVEFLVSFYNNEISEKSEIFDDQFSVERPDGSNFTLKIRSTKLEDSAMYFCASRDMSYGYTFGSGTRLTVV.

The V gene is TRBV6-1, the J gene TRBJ2-5; 8 nucleotides line up with TRBD1. The V gene's germline CDR1 is MNHNS and CDR2 SASEGT. This CDR3 comprises 13 residues. J was trimmed by 5 bases and V by 6 bases; bases with no gene match: 5. CDR3 sequence: CASRVRGQETQYF. The CDR3 DNA sequence: TGTGCCAGCAGGGTCAGGGGGCAGGAGACCCAGTACTTC.

This chain joins TRBV7-2 and TRBJ2-1; the D call may be TRBD1 or TRBD2 (5 bases each). Looked up from germline, CDR1 is SGHTA and CDR2 is FQGNSA. V was trimmed by 0 bases and J by 1 base, leaving 16 bases between them. The CDR3 loop spans 18 amino acids. This CDR3 reads CASSLAGDGAGSYNEQFF. The DNA for the CDR3 is TGTGCCAGCAGCTTAGCGGGGGACGGGGCAGGTTCCTACAATGAGCAGTTCTTC.

This sequence joins TRBV3-1 and TRBJ2-7; maybe TRBD2 (6 bases). Germline V lookup: CDR1 LGHDT, CDR2 YNNKEL (reference sequence). The CDR3 sequence is 15 residues long. The V and J ends lost 3 bases and 6 bases respectively, with 18 bases between them. The CDR3 DNA sequence: TGTGCCAGCAGCCACATGGGTATTACTAGCCCCGAGCAGTACTTC. Translation: CASSHMGITSPEQYF.

V usage is TRBV20-1 and J usage is TRBJ2-6, with 8 bases aligning to TRBD1. The CDR3 is 16 amino acids. Trimming cost V 1 base and J 4 bases; bases outside gene matches: 6. From germline, CDR1 is DFQATT and CDR2 SNEGSKA (reference sequence). CDR3 loop: CSARGQGIGGANVLTF. Here the CDR3 DNA reads TGCAGTGCTAGAGGACAGGGGATCGGAGGGGCCAACGTCCTGACTTTC.

This CDR3 is CASSPPNSGGFRETQYF. The CDR3 DNA reads TGTGCCAGCTCACCGCCCAATAGCGGGGGTTTCCGGGAGACCCAGTACTTC. This rearrangement joins TRBV18 to TRBJ2-5, with 9 bases lining up with TRBD2. The CDR3 runs to 17 residues. V gave up 3 bases and J gave up 5 bases; unmatched junction bases: 13. Germline V gene lookup returns CDR1 KGHSH and CDR2 LQKENI. The full variable domain, with the rest looked up from reference TRBV18 and TRBJ2-5, is NAGVMQNPRHLVRRRGQEARLRCSPMKGHSHVYWYRQLPEEGLKFMVYLQKENIIDESGMPKERFSAEFPKEGPSILRIQQVVRGDSAAYFCASSPPNSGGFRETQYFGPGTRLLVL.

The gene calls are TRBV7-9 and TRBJ2-6; 8 positions agree with TRBD1. The CDR3 spans 15 residues. CDR1 SEHNR and CDR2 FQNEAQ come from the germline V gene (reference sequence). V was clipped by 5 bases and J by 2 bases; unmatched bases: 2. This CDR3 is CASSEGQAGANVLTF. The CDR3 DNA is TGTGCCAGCAGCGAGGGACAGGCTGGGGCCAACGTCCTGACTTTC.